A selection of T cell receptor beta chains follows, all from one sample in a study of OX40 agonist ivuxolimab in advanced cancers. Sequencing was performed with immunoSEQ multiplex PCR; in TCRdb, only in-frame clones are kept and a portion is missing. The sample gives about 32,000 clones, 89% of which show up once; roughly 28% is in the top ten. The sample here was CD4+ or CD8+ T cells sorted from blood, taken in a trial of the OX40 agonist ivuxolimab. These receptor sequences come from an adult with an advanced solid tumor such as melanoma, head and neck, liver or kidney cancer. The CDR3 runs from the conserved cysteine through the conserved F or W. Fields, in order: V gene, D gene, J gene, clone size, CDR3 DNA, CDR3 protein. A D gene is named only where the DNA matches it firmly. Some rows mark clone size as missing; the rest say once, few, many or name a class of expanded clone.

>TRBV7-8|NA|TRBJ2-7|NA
TGTGCCAGCAGCCCATGGGGAGCCCCCAGCTACGAGCAGTACTTC
CASSPWGAPSYEQYF
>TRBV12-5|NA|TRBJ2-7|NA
TGTGCTAGTCGAAATCGGTGCGAGCAGTACTTC
CASRNRCEQYF
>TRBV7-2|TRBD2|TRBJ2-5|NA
TGTGCCAGCAGCCCTCCTTCCGGGACTAGCGGGAGAGCGCGAGAGACCCAGTACTTC
CASSPPSGTSGRARETQYF
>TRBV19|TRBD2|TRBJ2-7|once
TGTGCCAGTAGTATGGGGACTTTGGGACTAGCGGTCCCCTACGAGCAGTACTTC
CASSMGTLGLAVPYEQYF
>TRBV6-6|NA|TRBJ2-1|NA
TGTGCCAGTTTGGACTACTCCTACAATGAGCAGTTCTTC
CASLDYSYNEQFF
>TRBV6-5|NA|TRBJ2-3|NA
TGTGCCAGCAGTTACGGCGGTCTCCGACACGATACGCAGTATTTT
CASSYGGLRHDTQYF
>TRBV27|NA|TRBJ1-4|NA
TGTGCCAGCAGTTCCACAGCAGGGGTGGGCGAAAAACTGTTTTTT
CASSSTAGVGEKLFF
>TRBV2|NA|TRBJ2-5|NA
TGTGCCAGCAGAGAGAGGACAGAGCAAGAGACCCAGTACTTC
CASRERTEQETQYF
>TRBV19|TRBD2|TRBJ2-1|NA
TGTGCCAGTAGTATCCATAGCGGGGGGGCCGATGAGCAGTTCTTC
CASSIHSGGADEQFF
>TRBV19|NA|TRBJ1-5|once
TGTGCCAGTAGTATCCCAGGTTTCAATCAGCCCCAGCATTTT
CASSIPGFNQPQHF
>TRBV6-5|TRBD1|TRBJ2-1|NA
TGTGCCAGCACCTTCGGACAGGGGCCCTACAATGAGCAGTTCTTC
CASTFGQGPYNEQFF
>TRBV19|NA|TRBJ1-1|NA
TGTGCCACCGACACTTCGGGGAACACTGAAGCTTTCTTT
CATDTSGNTEAFF
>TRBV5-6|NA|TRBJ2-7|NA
TGTGCCAGCAGCTCTATGACCTACGAGCAGTACTTC
CASSSMTYEQYF
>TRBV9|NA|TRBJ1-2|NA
TGTGCCAGCAGCCCTATCTTATTTCCTAACTATGGCTACACCTTC
CASSPILFPNYGYTF
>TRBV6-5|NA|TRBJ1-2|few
TGTGCCAGCAGTTTATCTGCCAGTAGCGTGTTTGGCTACACCTTC
CASSLSASSVFGYTF
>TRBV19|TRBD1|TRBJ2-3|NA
TGTGCCAGTAGCCAAGGACGGACAGGGCACACAGATACGCAGTATTTT
CASSQGRTGHTDTQYF
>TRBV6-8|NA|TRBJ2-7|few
TGTGCCAGCAGTTACTCGATTTACGAGCAGTACTTC
CASSYSIYEQYF
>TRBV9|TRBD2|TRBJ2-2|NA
TGTGCCAGCAGCGTAGTGGGACTAGCGGGAGATACCGGGGAGCTGTTTTTT
CASSVVGLAGDTGELFF
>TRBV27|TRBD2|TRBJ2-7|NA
TGTGCCAGCAGTTTAGCTAGCGGGAACACCGAGCAGTACTTC
CASSLASGNTEQYF
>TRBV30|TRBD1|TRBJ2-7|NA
TGTGCCTGGAGTGGCCCGGACAGGAACGGGTACGAGCAGTACTTC
CAWSGPDRNGYEQYF
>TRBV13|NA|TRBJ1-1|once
TGTGCCAGCAGCTTAGGCCGGGAGCAAGTAGCTTTCTTT
CASSLGREQVAFF
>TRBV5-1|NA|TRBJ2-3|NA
TGCGCCACCTCCCCACGAGGAGGGGGCCGGGATACGCAGTATTTT
CATSPRGGGRDTQYF
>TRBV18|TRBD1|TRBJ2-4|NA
TGTGCCAGCTCACCAAGGGGACAGGGGGGCTTTGGCGGCGTTCAGTACTTC
CASSPRGQGGFGGVQYF
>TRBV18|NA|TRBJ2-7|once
TGTGCCAGCTCACCAGGATACGAGCAGTACTTC
CASSPGYEQYF
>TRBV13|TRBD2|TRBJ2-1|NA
TGTGCCAGCAGCTTACTGCTAGCGGGGGGCCTATCGAATGAGCAGTTCTTC
CASSLLLAGGLSNEQFF
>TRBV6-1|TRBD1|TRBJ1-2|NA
TGTGCCACCTACTTAACAGGGGACGGTCACTATGGCTACACCTTC
CATYLTGDGHYGYTF
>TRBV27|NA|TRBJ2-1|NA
TGTGCCAGCAGTTTATCCCGGAGCTACAATGAGCAGTTCTTC
CASSLSRSYNEQFF
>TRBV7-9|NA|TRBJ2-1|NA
TGTGCCAGCAGCTTCGCGGGGCCCTACAATGAGCAGTTCTTC
CASSFAGPYNEQFF
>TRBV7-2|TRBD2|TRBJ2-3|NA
TGTGCCAGCAGCTCCCTTACGATAAGCGGGAGGGCCACAGATACGCAGTATTTT
CASSSLTISGRATDTQYF
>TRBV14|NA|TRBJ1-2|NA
TGTGCCAGCAGCCAGGGCTCCCTCTATGGCTACACCTTC
CASSQGSLYGYTF
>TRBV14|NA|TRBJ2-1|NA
TGTGCCAGCAGCCAAGATGTAACTAGTATGTCCAGTGTCGATGAGCAGTTCTTC
CASSQDVTSMSSVDEQFF
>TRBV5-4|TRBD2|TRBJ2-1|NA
TGTGCCAGCAGCTCGGGACTAGCGGGTTGGAGCTCCTACAATGAGCAGTTCTTC
CASSSGLAGWSSYNEQFF
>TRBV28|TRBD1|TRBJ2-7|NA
TGTGCCAGCAGTCCGATACCCACAGGGGGCGGATACGAGCAGTACTTC
CASSPIPTGGGYEQYF
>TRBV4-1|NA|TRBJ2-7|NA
TGCGCCAGCAGCCAAGATATAGTGGGGGACGAGCAGTACTTC
CASSQDIVGDEQYF
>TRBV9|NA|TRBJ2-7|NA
TGTGCCAGCAGCGTAGACCCGGGACACTTAAGGGAGCAGTACTTC
CASSVDPGHLREQYF
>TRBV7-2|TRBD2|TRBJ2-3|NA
TGTGCCAGCAGCTTTCGACTAGCGGGGGGGTTTGCAGATACGCAGTATTTT
CASSFRLAGGFADTQYF
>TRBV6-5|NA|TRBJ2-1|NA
TGTGCCGCCTCACCCCTGTCAGGGGGGTTGGGTGAGCAGTTCTTC
CAASPLSGGLGEQFF
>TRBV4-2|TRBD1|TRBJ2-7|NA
TGTGCCAGCAGCCAAGGGACAGGGCGTCATGTGCAGTACTTC
CASSQGTGRHVQYF
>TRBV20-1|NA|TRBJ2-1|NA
TGCAGTGCGATAAGGGGTAATGAGCAGTTCTTC
CSAIRGNEQFF
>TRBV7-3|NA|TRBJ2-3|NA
TGTGCCAGCAGCCAAAGTGGGACCAGCACAGATACGCAGTATTTT
CASSQSGTSTDTQYF
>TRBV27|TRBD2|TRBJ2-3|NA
TGTGCCAGCACTCGCGGGGGGCGCACAGATACGCAGTATTTT
CASTRGGRTDTQYF
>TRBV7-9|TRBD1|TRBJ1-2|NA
TGTGCCAGCAGCTTAGTAGGGACAGCTACGACCGGCTACACCTTC
CASSLVGTATTGYTF
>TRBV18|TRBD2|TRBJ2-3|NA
TGTGCCAGCTCACCAAGGACTAGCGGGACTAGCACAGATACGCAGTATTTT
CASSPRTSGTSTDTQYF
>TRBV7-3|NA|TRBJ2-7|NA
TGTGCCAGCAGCTCTAAAGGGGCCTACGAGCAGTACTTC
CASSSKGAYEQYF
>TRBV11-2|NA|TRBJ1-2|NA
TGTGCCAGCAGCTTAGGAGGTTTTGGGGTTAACTATGGCTACACCTTC
CASSLGGFGVNYGYTF
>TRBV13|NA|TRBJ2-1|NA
TGTGCCAGCAGCTTACCGGGGGCCAATGAGCAGTTCTTC
CASSLPGANEQFF
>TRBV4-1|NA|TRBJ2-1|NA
TGCGCCAGCAGCCAAGATACTTGGGGGGACTACAATGAGCAGTTCTTC
CASSQDTWGDYNEQFF
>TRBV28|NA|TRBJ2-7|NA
TGTGCCAGCACCGACCCATGGAACGAGCAGTACTTC
CASTDPWNEQYF